This TCR beta chain originates from a study of OX40 agonist ivuxolimab in advanced cancers. Study-level background: Ivuxolimab, which targeted the costimulatory receptor OX40 (CD134), was an agonistic, fully human IgG2 monoclonal antibody. Intravenous ivuxolimab was administered to patients every 2 weeks at six dose levels: 0.01, 0.1, 0.3, 1.5, 3 and 10 mg/kg. Among the roughly 52 dose-escalation patients, about 19 had hepatocellular carcinoma, approximately 15 melanoma, 9 renal cell carcinoma and 9 head and neck cancer. In the dose-escalation cohort, 65% to 85% of patients were male, and the mean age was approximately 60 years with a range of roughly 20 to 79. Prior anti-PD-1, anti-PD-L1 or anti-CTLA-4 therapy was permitted, and less than 45% of dose-escalation patients had received checkpoint inhibitors. Partial responses were achieved by three dose-escalation patients, of whom one had hepatocellular carcinoma and two had cutaneous melanoma. The purpose of peripheral TCRbeta sequencing was to test whether ivuxolimab changed TCR sequence diversity and led to clonal T-cell expansion. The monotherapy dose-escalation portion (N = 52 patients) of the phase I ivuxolimab trial is reported in the paper. Paper-wide results and their limitations: The antigen specificity of the peripheral T cells that underwent clonal expansion was not determined. Low levels of normalized T-cell clonal expansion were also seen in some patients who did not respond. On average, CD8+ T cells showed more expanded clones than CD4+ T cells after ivuxolimab. At doses from 0.1 to 3.0 mg/kg, clonal expansion was seen in both CD4+ and CD8+ blood T cells between baseline and week 6. In the 0.1-3.0 mg/kg groups, partial responders were among the patients with the lowest normalized peripheral clonal expansion, particularly in CD8+ T cells.

To sequence the TCRbeta CDR3 region, genomic DNA was isolated from the sorted cells. TCRbeta CDR3 regions were sequenced using the immunoSEQ Assay. Drawn from immuneACCESS, this table holds only the in-frame rearrangements with V and J called that TCRdb kept. Clones are partly lost; checked studies trace under half to an unresolved V gene and leave the rest unexplained. The sample yields 100,000 or so clones; 80% to 90% were counted once. The top ten hold just under 2% of the sample. Comment on this clone: The target of this receptor is not known. It has no much larger one-base neighbor in the sample; base qualities were not kept.

Patients with a history of autoimmune disease or receiving systemic immunosuppression were excluded from the trial. Peripheral blood for TCR sequencing was drawn from every dose cohort at baseline, at cycle 4 day 1 and at cycle 7 day 1. The samples were drawn from a first-in-human, open-label, multicenter phase I dose-escalation trial of ivuxolimab. The trial enrolled adults with locally advanced or metastatic head and neck squamous cell, hepatocellular, melanoma or renal cell carcinoma. Before TCR sequencing, CD4+ and CD8+ T cells were separately sorted from peripheral blood. Sequencing used CD4+ or CD8+ T cells sorted from blood, obtained in a trial of the OX40 agonist ivuxolimab. The origin of this receptor is an adult with an advanced solid tumor such as melanoma, head and neck, liver or kidney cancer.

The CDR3 region reads CASRDSGRGHETQYF. The DNA sequence is given as TGTGCCAGCAGGGACTCCGGCCGGGGGCATGAGACCCAGTACTTC. The chain links TRBV5-5 with TRBJ2-5; the D gene could be TRBD1 or TRBD2, each one agreeing over 6 bases. V is pared back by 5 bases and J by 5 bases, with 19 bases lying between the germline termini. Per the germline V gene (reference sequence), SGHKS is the CDR1 and YYEKEE is the CDR2. The CDR3 covers 15 residues, taking in both the cysteine and the phenylalanine. This entry keeps only the CDR3 DNA: 45 bases, framed from base 1.